This T cell receptor (beta chain) was profiled in a study of long-term antiretroviral therapy in people with HIV. The germline CDR1 and CDR2 sequences are SGHTA and FQGTGA. V dropped 5 bases and J dropped 2 bases, with 13 bases sitting between them. The CDR3 is 15 residues long. A note on this clone: Its antigen remains unknown.

Every HIV-positive participant received treatment in the United States. Samples were assayed with immunoSEQ v3.0 at survey level. Profiled with immunoSEQ multiplex PCR; TCRdb holds only in-frame clones, not every one. The sample contains 15,000 to 20,000 clones, about 74% of which appear only once. The study, taken as a whole, reports: Once patients were on ART, diversity went higher but still fell short of transplant donor controls. Repertoire dominance by clones expanded before ART was seen at all time points.

V and J are TRBV7-3 and TRBJ2-1, with D possibly matching TRBD1 (5 bases). The sequencing here drew on unsorted PBMCs, taken 0.5 years before starting antiretroviral therapy. The TCR originated in a man aged 18 to 35 with HIV. CDR3 region: CASSPTGAAYNEQFF. The DNA for the CDR3 is TGTGCCAGCAGCCCCACAGGTGCAGCCTACAATGAGCAGTTCTTC.